Listed here are 27 T cell receptor beta chains from one sample, sequenced in a study of technical replicates of blood from a handful of donors. TCRdb's copy holds only in-frame clones and misses some; the assay was immunoSEQ multiplex PCR. The data show around 67,000 clones, approximately 92% seen once. Specimen: T cells isolated from PBMCs. The receptor set was obtained from a human donor in good health.

This chain joins TRBV29-1 and TRBJ1-3; D not resolved. CDR3 size: 12 residues. Looked up from germline, CDR1 is SQVTM and CDR2 is ANQGSEA. The V gene lost 8 bases and the J gene lost 1 base, with 9 bases spanning the gap. The CDR3 sequence: CSPRQSGNTIYF. CDR3 coding DNA: TGCAGCCCCCGACAATCTGGAAACACCATATATTTT.

This clone was counted a few times. The rearrangement links TRBV10-3 to TRBJ1-5; no definite D call. This CDR3 contains 13 residues. Trimming removed 6 bases at V and 5 bases at J, with 11 bases between. Germline V lookup: CDR1 ENHRY, CDR2 SYGVKD. The CDR3 region has the DNA TGTGCCATCAGCGGTCAGGTAGATCAGCCCCAGCATTTT. Encoded protein: CAISGQVDQPQHF.

This chain connects TRBV5-4 to TRBJ2-1, with 11 nucleotides matching TRBD2. Germline V lookup: CDR1 SGHNT, CDR2 YYREEE (reference sequence). Germline trimming cut 6 bases from V and 10 bases from J; bases unmatched to any gene: 12. The CDR3 extends over 15 amino acids. CDR3 in amino acids: CASTSQGLAVEEQFF. The CDR3 region has the DNA TGTGCCAGCACATCCCAGGGACTAGCGGTAGAGGAGCAGTTCTTC.

This chain links TRBV11-2 with TRBJ2-3, with TRBD2 identical over 7 bases. Germline values: CDR1 SGHAT, CDR2 FQNNGV. This CDR3 spans 13 amino acids. V was clipped by 1 base and J by 5 bases; unmatched bases: 0. Here the CDR3 DNA reads TGTGCCAGCAGCTTAGTAGCGGGAGATACGCAGTATTTT. This gives the protein CASSLVAGDTQYF.

This rearrangement joins TRBV6-5 to TRBJ1-1; possible D gene TRBD1, 5 bases. V gave up 2 bases and J gave up 0 bases, with 10 bases separating them. The CDR3 contains 15 residues. Germline CDR1 and CDR2: MNHEY and SVGAGI. CDR3 sequence reads: CASSYVQGLNTEAFF. The CDR3 region has the DNA TGTGCCAGCAGTTACGTCCAGGGCCTGAACACTGAAGCTTTCTTT.

This chain joins TRBV7-3 and TRBJ2-5; TRBD2 is a possible D gene (6 bases). The CDR3 loop spans 15 amino acids. Trimming stripped 5 bases from V and 4 bases from J, with 17 bases between. Germline CDR1 is SGHTA and CDR2 is FQGTGA. The CDR3 spells CASSPRLGPLETQYF. The CDR3 DNA is TGTGCCAGCAGCCCTCGACTAGGGCCCTTAGAGACCCAGTACTTC.

The chain employs TRBV5-4 and TRBJ2-5; D not certain. The CDR3 sequence is 14 residues long. Germline V CDR1 and CDR2: SGHNT, YYREEE (reference sequence). V was trimmed by 0 bases and J by 7 bases, leaving 13 bases between them. The CDR3 DNA follows: TGTGCCAGCAGCTTGGAGTCCCTTTCGGGGACCCAGTACTTC. It encodes CASSLESLSGTQYF.

A few counts support this clone. V usage is TRBV27 and J usage is TRBJ1-1; D call uncertain. The CDR3 is made up of 15 amino acids. V was pared by 3 bases and J by 0 bases, with 11 bases between. In germline, CDR1 is MNHEY, CDR2 SMNVEV (reference sequence). The CDR3 bases are TGTGCCAGCAGTTTGCGGGCTGTTGTGAACACTGAAGCTTTCTTT. As protein: CASSLRAVVNTEAFF.

The count of this clone is one. V gene TRBV11-2 combines with J gene TRBJ2-4, with 7 bases fitting TRBD1. The CDR3 is 17 amino acids. Trimming took 6 bases from V and 2 from J; bases not matched to a gene: 13. The germline CDR1 and CDR2 sequences are SGHAT and FQNNGV. The CDR3 region has the DNA TGTGCCAGCAGAAGCGAGAGGGGGCTCAATTCCAAAAACATTCAGTACTTC. It specifies CASRSERGLNSKNIQYF.

V is TRBV7-9 and J is TRBJ2-1; 8 bases line up with TRBD2. J was trimmed by 8 bases and V by 5 bases; bases with no gene match: 5. This CDR3 comprises 13 residues. CDR1 is SEHNR and CDR2 is FQNEAQ in the germline V gene (reference sequence). As DNA, the CDR3 is TGTGCCAGCAGCCGACTAGCGTCCGATGAGCAGTTCTTC. Translating gives CASSRLASDEQFF.

The chain joins TRBV9 to TRBJ2-7, with D maybe TRBD2 (7 bases). Per the germline V gene, CDR1 is SGDLS and CDR2 is YYNGEE. V gave up 0 bases and J gave up 2 bases, with 12 bases separating them. This CDR3 is built from 15 residues. The CDR3 region has the DNA TGTGCCAGCAGCGTAGGGGGGGGCTTAGCCTACGAGCAGTACTTC. This encodes CASSVGGGLAYEQYF. Combining the CDR3 with reference TRBV9 and TRBJ2-7 gives the whole variable domain DSGVTQTPKHLITATGQRVTLRCSPRSGDLSVYWYQQSLDQGLQFLIQYYNGEERAKGNILERFSAQQFPDLHSELNLSSLELGDSALYFCASSVGGGLAYEQYFGPGTRLTVT.

J is TRBJ2-5 and V is TRBV7-8; D remains unclear. The length of the CDR3 is 14 residues. The germline V and J ends were trimmed by 5 bases and 4 bases, with 14 bases remaining between them. Looked up from germline, CDR1 is SGHVS and CDR2 is FQNEAQ. DNA of the CDR3: TGTGCCAGCAGCCATTGGTCGTACGGAGAGACCCAGTACTTC. Residues: CASSHWSYGETQYF.

The sample holds a few counts of this clone. Here the CDR3 DNA reads TGTGCCAGTAGACAGGTCACTGAAGCTTTCTTT. This translates into CASRQVTEAFF. The chain couples TRBV19 to TRBJ1-1; perhaps TRBD1 as D (5 bases). Looked up from germline, CDR1 is LNHDA and CDR2 is SQIVND (reference sequence). V was trimmed by 6 bases and J by 4 bases, leaving 6 bases between them. The CDR3 extends over 11 amino acids.

The gene calls are TRBV6-1 and TRBJ2-7, with D hard to call. Germline V lookup: CDR1 MNHNS, CDR2 SASEGT. Trimming removed 7 bases from V and 4 bases from J, with 17 bases in between. The CDR3 is 14 residues long. CDR3 coding DNA: TGTGCCAGCACCCTGTCCGGGTTCCAGTACGAGCAGTACTTC. Protein sequence: CASTLSGFQYEQYF.

The chain recombines TRBV19 with TRBJ1-5; maybe TRBD1 (5 bases). Per germline, CDR1 LNHDA and CDR2 SQIVND (reference sequence). The CDR3 length is 14 residues. Trimming left V 8 bases short and J 0 bases short, with 11 bases between. The CDR3 region is CASGGVYSNQPQHF. The CDR3 nucleotides read TGTGCCAGTGGAGGGGTATATAGCAATCAGCCCCAGCATTTT.

The chain recombines TRBV27 with TRBJ2-7, with TRBD1 matching over 7 bases. After removal of 4 bases from V and 7 bases from J, the junction contained 1 base not matched to a gene. The CDR3 is made up of 11 amino acids. Germline CDR1 reads MNHEY; CDR2 reads SMNVEV (reference sequence). CDR3 in DNA: TGTGCCAGCAGTTCAGGGGGAGAGCAGTACTTC. It yields the protein CASSSGGEQYF.

The V call is TRBV10-3, the J call TRBJ2-6; TRBD1 might be the D (6 bases). V was trimmed by 4 bases and J by 0 bases, leaving 16 bases between them. CDR1 and CDR2 from the germline V gene are ENHRY and SYGVKD. This CDR3 contains 18 residues. In DNA form, the CDR3 reads TGTGCCATCAGTGTTTCTGGGACACTGTTCTCTGGGGCCAACGTCCTGACTTTC. This gives the protein CAISVSGTLFSGANVLTF.

The gene calls are TRBV19 and TRBJ2-3; no definite D call. V lost 6 bases and J lost 2, with 12 bases in between. The CDR3 runs to 14 residues. Germline V lookup: CDR1 LNHDA, CDR2 SQIVND (reference sequence). CDR3 loop: CASRRSFTTDTQYF. The CDR3 DNA is TGTGCCAGTAGGAGGAGCTTTACCACAGATACGCAGTATTTT.

This clone was counted only a few times. The V gene is TRBV7-2, the J gene TRBJ1-1, with 8 bases fitting TRBD1. The CDR3 contains 14 residues. V gave up 5 bases and J gave up 4 bases; unmatched junction bases: 6. Germline loops: CDR1 SGHTA, CDR2 FQGNSA. CDR3 nucleotide sequence: TGTGCCAGCAGCATCAGGGGGCGCGGCACTGAAGCTTTCTTT. Amino acids: CASSIRGRGTEAFF.

This chain connects TRBV11-3 to TRBJ2-1, with 10 bases that match TRBD2. The germline V gene encodes CDR1 SGHNT and CDR2 YENEEA. This CDR3 comprises 14 residues. Germline trimming cut 5 bases from V and 6 bases from J; bases unmatched to any gene: 4. CDR3 region: CASSRLAGFNEQFF. As DNA, the CDR3 is TGTGCCAGCAGCCGACTAGCGGGTTTCAATGAGCAGTTCTTC.

This rearrangement joins TRBV5-8 to TRBJ2-5; 9 nucleotides match TRBD2. With 0 bases clipped from V and 1 base from J, the junction kept 1 base outside the gene matches. This CDR3 spans 15 amino acids. Per germline, CDR1 SGHTS and CDR2 YDEGEE. CDR3 protein: CASSLVGLAQETQYF. In DNA, the CDR3 is TGTGCCAGCAGCTTGGTGGGACTAGCCCAAGAGACCCAGTACTTC.

This clone appeared once. The genes are TRBV30 and TRBJ2-1; no clear D gene. The CDR3 has 14 residues. In germline, CDR1 is GTSNPN, CDR2 SVGIG (reference sequence). V was trimmed by 1 base and J by 1 base, leaving 8 bases between them. CDR3 nucleotides: TGTGCCTGGAGTGGTGGTACTTCCTACAATGAGCAGTTCTTC. It specifies CAWSGGTSYNEQFF.

The genes are TRBV12-5 and TRBJ2-2; D is unclear. There are 15 residues in the CDR3. V was pared by 2 bases and J by 3 bases, with 10 bases between. In germline, CDR1 is LGHNT, CDR2 FRNRAP. DNA of the CDR3: TGTGCTAGTGGTTTGATTCCAGTCGACACCGGGGAGCTGTTTTTT. Protein: CASGLIPVDTGELFF.

The chain employs TRBV5-8 and TRBJ1-5; 8 positions match TRBD1. J gave up 5 bases and V 7 bases, and 17 bases lay outside the gene matches. The CDR3 contains 17 residues. CDR1 is SGHTS and CDR2 is YDEGEE in the germline V gene. This CDR3 is CASGNVEEDRDHQPQHF. CDR3 nucleotides: TGTGCCAGCGGGAATGTGGAGGAGGACAGGGACCATCAGCCCCAGCATTTT.

This chain links TRBV4-1 with TRBJ1-2, with a tentative D call TRBD1 (6 bases). The V and J ends lost 5 bases and 6 bases respectively, with 19 bases between them. The CDR3 is 15 residues long. Per germline, CDR1 MGHRA and CDR2 YSYEKL. The CDR3 bases are TGCGCCAGCAGCACTCGACAGGCCCATTGGCATGGCTACACCTTC. This codes for CASSTRQAHWHGYTF.

The chain links TRBV7-9 to TRBJ2-2, with 9 bases fitting TRBD1. Germline V gene data show CDR1 as SEHNR and CDR2 as FQNEAQ (reference sequence). CDR3 length: 15 amino acids. V lost 4 bases to trimming and J lost 3 bases; unmatched junction nucleotides: 3. This chain's CDR3 is CASSSGTGYTGELFF. CDR3 bases: TGTGCCAGCAGCTCTGGGACAGGGTACACCGGGGAGCTGTTTTTT.

V usage is TRBV4-1 and J usage is TRBJ2-3, with 8 positions matching TRBD2. The CDR3 totals 15 residues. Germline CDR1 is MGHRA and CDR2 is YSYEKL. V shed 2 bases, J shed 1 base, and the junction held 2 bases outside the gene matches. CDR3 protein: CASSQPTSGTDTQYF. CDR3 bases: TGCGCCAGCAGCCAACCGACTAGCGGCACAGATACGCAGTATTTT.